The rows below give T cell receptor beta chains drawn from one sample of a study of cytomegalovirus exposure and HLA in healthy donors. Using immunoSEQ multiplex PCR, the repertoire was profiled, and TCRdb retains in-frame clones only, with some absent. The data contain about 120,000 clones, over 75% of them singletons. Sequenced input: PBMCs. The receptors here all came from a young man in good health and CMV-seropositive. Both conserved end residues are part of each CDR3. The D gene is left open where the match is weak. A clone size is listed for some rows: how often the clone was seen (once, few, many), or a class if it is expanded.

len: 15
abundance: NA
j_gene: TRBJ2-1
v_gene: TRBV9
d_gene: NA
CDR3nt: TGTGCCAGCACTCGGTCCCTGAGCTCCTACAATGAGCAGTTCTTC
CDR3aa: CASTRSLSSYNEQFF

len: 15
abundance: NA
j_gene: TRBJ1-2
v_gene: TRBV18
d_gene: NA
CDR3nt: TGTGCCAGCTCACCAACAGGGAGTGCTAACTATGGCTACACCTTC
CDR3aa: CASSPTGSANYGYTF

len: 17
abundance: NA
j_gene: TRBJ1-3
v_gene: TRBV4-1
d_gene: TRBD1
CDR3nt: TGCGCCAGCAGCCAAGAAAGGGACAGGGGAACTGGAAACACCATATATTTT
CDR3aa: CASSQERDRGTGNTIYF

len: 16
abundance: NA
j_gene: TRBJ2-7
v_gene: TRBV10-1
d_gene: TRBD1
CDR3nt: TGCGCCAGCAGTGAGGGACAGGGAGGATTTGTCGACGAGCAGTACTTC
CDR3aa: CASSEGQGGFVDEQYF

len: 13
abundance: NA
j_gene: TRBJ1-5
v_gene: TRBV19
d_gene: NA
CDR3nt: TGTGCCAGTAGTCCCGAGGTTTCTCAGCCCCAGCATTTT
CDR3aa: CASSPEVSQPQHF

len: 14
abundance: NA
j_gene: TRBJ1-2
v_gene: TRBV9
d_gene: TRBD1
CDR3nt: TGTGCCAGCAGCGTGGGACAGGGGGCCGGAGGCTACACCTTC
CDR3aa: CASSVGQGAGGYTF

len: 13
abundance: NA
j_gene: TRBJ2-3
v_gene: TRBV2
d_gene: NA
CDR3nt: TGTGCCAGCTCAGGCCTAGCGACAGATACGCAGTATTTT
CDR3aa: CASSGLATDTQYF

len: 17
abundance: once
j_gene: TRBJ1-4
v_gene: TRBV18
d_gene: TRBD1
CDR3nt: TGTGCCAGCTCACCGATGGGTGGACAGGGGAGTAATGAAAAACTGTTTTTT
CDR3aa: CASSPMGGQGSNEKLFF

len: 19
abundance: NA
j_gene: TRBJ2-7
v_gene: TRBV10-3
d_gene: TRBD2
CDR3nt: TGTGCCATCAGTGAGCGGACTAGCGGGGGGCAGGATACCCCCTACGAGCAGTACTTC
CDR3aa: CAISERTSGGQDTPYEQYF

len: 13
abundance: NA
j_gene: TRBJ1-3
v_gene: TRBV29-1
d_gene: NA
CDR3nt: TGCAGCGTTTGGGGGGGCTCTGGAAACACCATATATTTT
CDR3aa: CSVWGGSGNTIYF